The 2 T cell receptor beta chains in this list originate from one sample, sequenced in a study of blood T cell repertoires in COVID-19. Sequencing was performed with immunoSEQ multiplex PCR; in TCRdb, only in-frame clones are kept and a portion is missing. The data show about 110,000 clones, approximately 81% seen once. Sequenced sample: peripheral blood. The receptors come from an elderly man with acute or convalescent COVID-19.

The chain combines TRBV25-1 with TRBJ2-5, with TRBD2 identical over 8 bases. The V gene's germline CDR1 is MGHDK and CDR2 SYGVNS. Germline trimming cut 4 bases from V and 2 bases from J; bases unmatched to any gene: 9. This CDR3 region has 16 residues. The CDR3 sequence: CASSATLTSVQETQYF. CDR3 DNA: TGTGCCAGCAGTGCAACTCTGACTAGCGTACAAGAGACCCAGTACTTC.

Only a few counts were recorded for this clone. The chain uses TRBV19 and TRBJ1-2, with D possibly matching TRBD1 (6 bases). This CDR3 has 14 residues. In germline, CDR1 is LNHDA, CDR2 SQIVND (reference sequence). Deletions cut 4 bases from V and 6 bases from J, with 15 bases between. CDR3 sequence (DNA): TGTGCCAGTAGTAAGAGACAGGCTAGAGATGGCTACACCTTC. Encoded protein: CASSKRQARDGYTF.